This T cell receptor (beta chain) was identified in a study of cytomegalovirus exposure and HLA in healthy donors. The roughly 120-subject validation cohort, separate from the roughly 700-subject first cohort, included the donors. This CDR3 spans 15 amino acids. The germline CDR1 and CDR2 sequences are ENHRY and SYGVKD. J was trimmed by 4 bases and V by 4 bases; bases with no gene match: 10. Here immunoSEQ multiplex PCR was the method, and the copy in TCRdb shows in-frame clones only, minus some. The table has approximately 300,000 clones, just over 85% seen once. This clone is a singleton in its sample.

Sequencing input: PBMCs. The chain employs TRBV10-3 and TRBJ2-7, with 7 bases identical to TRBD2. The sequence came from a woman aged 18-29 years in good health and CMV-seronegative. This chain's CDR3 is CAISVTWTSSYEQYF. CDR3 nucleotides: TGTGCCATCAGTGTAACTTGGACTAGTAGTTACGAGCAGTACTTC.